This T cell receptor (beta chain) was found in a study of technical replicates of blood from a handful of donors (dated by TCRdb to the late 2010s). Comment on this clone: This receptor's antigen is unknown. No per-base quality is available; no much larger clone lies one base away.

V is cut back by 4 bases and J by 2 bases, with 7 bases in the junction unmatched. Including cysteine and phenylalanine, the CDR3 has 16 amino acids. Solely the CDR3 DNA is kept, with 48 bases framed from the first base. Based on the germline V gene (reference sequence), the CDR1 and CDR2 sequences are LNHDA and SQIVND. Library preparation used the immunoSEQ multiplex PCR assay. What TCRdb holds here is the immuneACCESS table cut down to in-frame rearrangements. Part of the clones is not present; checked against another copy, under half of the missing clones reflect an unresolved V gene, and the others are unexplained. For this sample the table gives approximately 79,000 clones, of which about 91% were detected only once. The ten most abundant clones make up around 0.37% of the sample.

The rearrangement combines TRBV19 with TRBJ2-7, with 11 bases aligning to TRBD2. The receptor comes from a human donor in good health. The sequenced sample was T cells isolated from PBMCs. In nucleotides, the sequence is TGTGCCAGTAGTACCTCCGGGACTAGCGGAACCTACGAGCAGTACTTC. This gives the protein CASSTSGTSGTYEQYF.